This T cell receptor (beta chain) was sequenced during a study of OX40 agonist ivuxolimab in advanced cancers. Regarding the research as a whole: Ivuxolimab was an agonistic, fully human IgG2 monoclonal antibody directed against OX40 (CD134), a costimulatory receptor. Among the roughly 50 dose-escalation patients, 19 had hepatocellular carcinoma, about 15 melanoma, 9 renal cell carcinoma and 9 head and neck cancer. The point of sequencing TCRbeta in the periphery was to test whether ivuxolimab changed TCR sequence diversity and drove clonal T-cell expansion. Intravenous ivuxolimab was administered to patients every 2 weeks at six dose levels: 0.01, 0.1, 0.3, 1.5, 3 and 10 mg/kg. Patients were allowed to have had prior anti-PD-1, anti-PD-L1 or anti-CTLA-4 therapy, and around two fifths of the dose-escalation patients had been treated with checkpoint inhibitors. In the dose-escalation cohort, 70% to 85% of patients were male, and the mean age was roughly 56 years with a range of roughly 20 to 85. Partial responses were achieved by three dose-escalation patients, of whom one had hepatocellular carcinoma and two had cutaneous melanoma. The monotherapy dose-escalation portion (N = 52 patients) of the phase I ivuxolimab trial is reported in the paper.

To sequence the TCRbeta CDR3 region, genomic DNA was isolated from the sorted cells. TCRbeta CDR3 regions were sequenced using the immunoSEQ Assay. The immuneACCESS repertoire file appears here via TCRdb, limited to in-frame rearrangements. These files lack a portion of the clones; in checked studies, under half of the deficit traces to unresolved V genes, and the cause of the others is not known. Counted in this sample were 65,000 to 85,000 clones; approximately 86% of them appeared once. The ten largest clones capture around 1.8% of the sample. As encoded in the germline V gene, CDR1 is SGHTA while CDR2 is FQGTGA. Trimmed from V: 3 bases; trimmed from J: 5 bases; junction bases lacking a gene match: 3. The CDR3 has 15 residues if both end residues are counted. The only DNA kept is the CDR3, 45 bases in frame from the first base. What the research found in general, with its limitations: Low levels of normalized T-cell clonal expansion were also seen in some patients who did not respond. Which antigens the clonally expanded peripheral T cells were specific for was not determined. At doses from 0.1 to 3.0 mg/kg, clonal expansion was seen in both CD4+ and CD8+ blood T cells between baseline and week 6. In the 0.1-3.0 mg/kg groups, partial responders were among the patients with the lowest normalized peripheral clonal expansion, particularly in CD8+ T cells. On average, CD8+ T cells showed more expanded clones than CD4+ T cells after ivuxolimab.

Worth noting for this clone: The antigen this receptor binds is unknown. Likely a read error: the CDR3 ends without its conserved phenylalanine or tryptophan.

The trial excluded patients who had a history of autoimmune disease or were on systemic immunosuppression. Peripheral blood for TCR sequencing was drawn from every dose cohort at baseline, at cycle 4 day 1 and at cycle 7 day 1. The samples were taken from a phase I, first-in-human, multicenter, open-label dose-escalation trial of ivuxolimab. Adults with locally advanced or metastatic melanoma, renal cell, hepatocellular, or head and neck squamous cell carcinoma were enrolled in the trial. Before TCR sequencing, CD4+ and CD8+ T cells were separately sorted from peripheral blood. The TCR was taken from an adult with an advanced solid tumor such as melanoma, head and neck, liver or kidney cancer. Sequencing used CD4+ or CD8+ T cells sorted from blood, obtained in a trial of the OX40 agonist ivuxolimab. The sequence is built from TRBV7-3 and TRBJ2-3, with 12 bases aligning to TRBD2. The nucleotide sequence is given as TGTGCCAGCAGCTTTTCGGGACTAGCGGGAGATACGCAGTATTCT. Protein translation: CASSFSGLAGDTQYS.